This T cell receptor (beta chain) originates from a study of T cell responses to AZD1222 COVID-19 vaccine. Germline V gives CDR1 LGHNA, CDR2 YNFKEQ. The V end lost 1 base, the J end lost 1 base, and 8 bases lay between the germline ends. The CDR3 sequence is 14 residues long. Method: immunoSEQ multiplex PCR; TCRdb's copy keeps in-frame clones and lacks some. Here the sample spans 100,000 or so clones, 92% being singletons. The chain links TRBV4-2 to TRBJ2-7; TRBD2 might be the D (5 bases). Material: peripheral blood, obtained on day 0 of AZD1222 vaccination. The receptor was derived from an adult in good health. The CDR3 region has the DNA TGTGCCAGCAGCCAAGGAGGGCAATCCTACGAGCAGTACTTC. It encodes CASSQGGQSYEQYF.